Sequencing of this T cell receptor (beta chain) was carried out in a study of monozygotic twins with inflammatory bowel disease. Overall study findings and caveats: Support for a single strong signal or clonotype associated with IBD was absent.

TCRdb re-called the 5' RACE reads, yielding one record per CDR3 amino acid sequence without DNA. The table gives about 380,000 distinct CDR3 sequences; the top ten clones make up 2.5% to 3% of it. Unfractionated whole blood yielded total RNA, and T cells were not sorted. There are 16 residues in the CDR3. Germline assignment: CDR1 SGHKS and CDR2 YYEKEE (reference sequence). Points on this clonotype: Its specificity is unknown.

Input material: blood. The chain couples TRBV5-5 to TRBJ2-7; as DNA is missing, the TRBD1 call by TCRdb cannot be tested. This sequence was found in a human donor with ulcerative colitis or Crohn's disease, or a healthy co-twin of an affected twin (not recorded which). The CDR3 loop is CASSRTGTGSSYEQYF.